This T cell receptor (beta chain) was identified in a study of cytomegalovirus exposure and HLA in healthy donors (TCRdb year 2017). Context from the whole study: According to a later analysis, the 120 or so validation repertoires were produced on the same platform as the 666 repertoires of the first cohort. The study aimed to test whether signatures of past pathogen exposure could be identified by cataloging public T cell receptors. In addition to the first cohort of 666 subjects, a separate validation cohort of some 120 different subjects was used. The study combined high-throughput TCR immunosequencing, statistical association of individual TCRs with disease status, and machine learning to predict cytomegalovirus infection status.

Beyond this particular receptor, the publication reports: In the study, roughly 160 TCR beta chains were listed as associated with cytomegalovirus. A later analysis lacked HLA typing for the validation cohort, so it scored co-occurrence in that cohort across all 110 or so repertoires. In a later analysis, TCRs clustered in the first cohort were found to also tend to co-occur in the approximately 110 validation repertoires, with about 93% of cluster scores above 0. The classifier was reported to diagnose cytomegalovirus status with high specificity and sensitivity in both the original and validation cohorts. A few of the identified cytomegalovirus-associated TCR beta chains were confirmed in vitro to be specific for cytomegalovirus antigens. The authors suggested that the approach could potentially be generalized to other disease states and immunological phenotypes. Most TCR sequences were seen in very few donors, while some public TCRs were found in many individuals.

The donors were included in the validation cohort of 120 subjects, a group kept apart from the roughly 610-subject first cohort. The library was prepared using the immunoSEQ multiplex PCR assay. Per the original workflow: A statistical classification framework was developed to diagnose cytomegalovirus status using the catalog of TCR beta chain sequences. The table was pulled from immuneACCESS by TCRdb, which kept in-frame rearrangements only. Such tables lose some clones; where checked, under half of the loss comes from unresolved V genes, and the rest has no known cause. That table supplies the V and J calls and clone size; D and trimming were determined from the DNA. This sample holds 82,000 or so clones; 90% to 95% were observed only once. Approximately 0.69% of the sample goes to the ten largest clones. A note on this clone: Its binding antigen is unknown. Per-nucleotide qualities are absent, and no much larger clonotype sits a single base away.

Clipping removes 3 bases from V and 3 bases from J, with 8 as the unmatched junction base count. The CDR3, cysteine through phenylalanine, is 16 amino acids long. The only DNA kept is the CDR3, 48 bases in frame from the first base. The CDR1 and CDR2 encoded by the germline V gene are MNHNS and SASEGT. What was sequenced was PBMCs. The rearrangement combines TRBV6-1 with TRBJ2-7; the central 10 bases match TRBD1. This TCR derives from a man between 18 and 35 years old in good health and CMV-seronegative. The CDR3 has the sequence CASSEVWDRGFYEQYF. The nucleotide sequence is TGTGCCAGCAGTGAGGTGTGGGACAGGGGTTTCTACGAGCAGTACTTC.